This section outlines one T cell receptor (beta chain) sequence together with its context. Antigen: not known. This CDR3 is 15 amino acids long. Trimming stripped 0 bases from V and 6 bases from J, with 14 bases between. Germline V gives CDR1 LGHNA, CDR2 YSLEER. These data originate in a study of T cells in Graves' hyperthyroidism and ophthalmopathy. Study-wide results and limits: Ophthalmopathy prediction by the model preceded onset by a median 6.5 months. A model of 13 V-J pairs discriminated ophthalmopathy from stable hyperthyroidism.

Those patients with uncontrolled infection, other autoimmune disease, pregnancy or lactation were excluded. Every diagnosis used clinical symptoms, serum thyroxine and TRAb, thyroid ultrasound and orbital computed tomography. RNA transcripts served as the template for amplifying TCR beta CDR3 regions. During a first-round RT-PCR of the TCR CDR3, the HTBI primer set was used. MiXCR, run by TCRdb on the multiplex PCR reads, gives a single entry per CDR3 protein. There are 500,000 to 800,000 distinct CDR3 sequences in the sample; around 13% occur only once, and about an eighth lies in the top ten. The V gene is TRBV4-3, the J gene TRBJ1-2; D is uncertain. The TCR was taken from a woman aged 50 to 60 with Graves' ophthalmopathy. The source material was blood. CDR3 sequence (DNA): TGCGCCAGCAGCCAAGATGCCCCCGGCGGGAATGGCTACACCTTC. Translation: CASSQDAPGGNGYTF.